This entry lists 21 T cell receptor beta chains sequenced from one sample in a study of cytomegalovirus exposure and HLA in healthy donors. Both 60 Vbeta primers and 13 Jbeta primers went into the PCR. Generated by immunoSEQ multiplex PCR, the TCRdb table keeps only in-frame clones and is missing some. In the table there are fewer than 100,000 clones, roughly 80% of which are singletons. The sequenced sample consisted of PBMCs. These receptors were obtained from a man aged 40-55 years in good health and CMV-seropositive.

The chain links TRBV2 to TRBJ2-3, with 7 bases aligning to TRBD2. The CDR3 runs 15 residues. The germline V gene encodes CDR1 SNHLY and CDR2 FYNNEI. The V gene end was trimmed by 10 bases and the J gene end by 4 bases; junction bases not matched to a gene: 14. As DNA, the CDR3 is TGTGCCACCCCCCCCGGGGCGGGGGTTGCAGATACGCAGTATTTT. Amino acid sequence: CATPPGAGVADTQYF.

V gene TRBV10-1 combines with J gene TRBJ2-7; 11 nucleotides line up with TRBD2. CDR3 size: 15 residues. V lost 4 bases and J lost 2; bases outside the gene matches: 4. Germline assignment: CDR1 WNHNN and CDR2 SYGVQD (reference sequence). For the CDR3, the DNA is TGCGCCAGCAGTGCTGGGACTAGCGGACCCTACGAGCAGTACTTC. Amino acids: CASSAGTSGPYEQYF.

The chain couples TRBV6-5 to TRBJ1-4; TRBD1 aligns across 7 bases. This CDR3 region has 13 residues. Germline trimming cut 7 bases from V and 3 bases from J; bases unmatched to any gene: 2. The V gene's germline CDR1 is MNHEY and CDR2 SVGAGI. DNA for the CDR3: TGTGCCAGCACGGACAGGCCTAATGAAAAACTGTTTTTT. Translation gives CASTDRPNEKLFF.

This clone was seen more than once but under ten times. Other nucleotide sequences from this sample produce the same CDR3. The chain employs TRBV9 and TRBJ2-2; the D gene is possibly TRBD2 (6 bases). The CDR3 consists of 14 residues. V lost 0 bases to trimming and J lost 6 bases, with 9 bases between them. Germline V CDR1 and CDR2: SGDLS, YYNGEE. In DNA, the CDR3 is TGTGCCAGCAGCGTAGGGGGGGACGCCGGGGAGCTGTTTTTT. Its translation: CASSVGGDAGELFF.

This clone is a singleton in its sample. The V gene is TRBV5-1, the J gene TRBJ2-2, with TRBD1 identical over 7 bases. The CDR3 contains 13 residues. The V gene end was trimmed by 3 bases and the J gene end by 6 bases; junction bases not matched to a gene: 2. Germline-derived CDR1 and CDR2 are SGHRS and YFSETQ. DNA for the CDR3: TGCGCCAGCAGCTCCGGACAGGCCGGGGAGCTGTTTTTT. Protein: CASSSGQAGELFF.

The chain employs TRBV5-1 and TRBJ1-1; 12 bases are a match to TRBD1. Germline CDR1 is SGHRS and CDR2 is YFSETQ. Germline trimming cut 0 bases from V and 11 bases from J; bases unmatched to any gene: 5. CDR3 length: 14 amino acids. In DNA, the CDR3 is TGCGCCAGCAGCTTGGCGGGACAGGGGGCGGTTGCTTTCTTT. This translates into CASSLAGQGAVAFF. Looking up the rest from reference TRBV5-1 and TRBJ1-1 gives the full variable domain: KAGVTQTPRYLIKTRGQQVTLSCSPISGHRSVSWYQQTPGQGLQFLFEYFSETQRNKGNFPGRFSGRQFSNSRSEMNVSTLELGDSALYLCASSLAGQGAVAFFGQGTRLTVV.

The chain couples TRBV7-9 to TRBJ2-1, with TRBD2 as a possible D gene (6 bases). CDR1 is SEHNR and CDR2 is FQNEAQ in the germline V gene (reference sequence). Trimming shortened V by 5 bases and J by 7 bases, and 18 bases separated the two germline ends. The CDR3 spans 15 residues. The CDR3 nucleotides are TGTGCCAGCAGCGCCCGGGACTGGGGTGGTAATGAGCAGTTCTTC. Amino acids: CASSARDWGGNEQFF.

The chain carries TRBV19 and TRBJ2-5; 7 nucleotides agree with TRBD1. Per germline, CDR1 LNHDA and CDR2 SQIVND (reference sequence). The CDR3 contains 15 residues. Unmatched junction bases numbered 5, after V lost 2 bases and J lost 2 bases. The DNA of the CDR3 is TGTGCCAGTAGTATAATGACAGGGTATCAAGAGACCCAGTACTTC. This gives the protein CASSIMTGYQETQYF.

V is TRBV28 and J is TRBJ2-7, with D unresolved. Between the trimmed V and J ends, which lost 11 bases and 1 base, there was a span of 21 bases. The germline gives CDR1 MDHEN, CDR2 SYDVKM. This CDR3 is 15 amino acids long. The CDR3 loop reads CAGRRPSRSSYEQYF. CDR3 nucleotide sequence: TGTGCCGGTCGACGTCCCAGCAGGTCTTCCTACGAGCAGTACTTC.

The chain carries TRBV28 and TRBJ1-2; TRBD1 agrees at 8 bases. The trim removed 2 bases at V and 8 bases at J, leaving 7 bases unmatched. Germline-derived CDR1 and CDR2 are MDHEN and SYDVKM. The CDR3 has 14 residues. CDR3 protein: CASSLIRTGLGYTF. The DNA for the CDR3 is TGTGCCAGCAGTTTAATCCGGACAGGGCTAGGCTACACCTTC.

This clone was seen more than once but under ten times. The chain links TRBV9 to TRBJ1-3, with a possible D match to TRBD1 (6 bases). The germline gives CDR1 SGDLS, CDR2 YYNGEE. The V gene lost 0 bases and the J gene lost 2 bases, with 15 bases spanning the gap. The CDR3 extends over 17 amino acids. CDR3 loop: CASSVGTAHLAGNTIYF. DNA for the CDR3: TGTGCCAGCAGCGTAGGGACAGCTCACTTAGCTGGAAACACCATATATTTT.

V usage is TRBV11-2 and J usage is TRBJ1-1; D call uncertain. This CDR3 region has 14 residues. Trimming removed 7 bases at V and 6 bases at J, with 18 bases between. Germline CDR1 reads SGHAT; CDR2 reads FQNNGV. Here the CDR3 reads CASTITRGSSEAFF. The CDR3 region has the DNA TGTGCCAGCACAATCACCCGGGGTTCCTCTGAAGCTTTCTTT.

The J gene is TRBJ1-2, the V gene TRBV5-1, with TRBD1 identical over 8 bases. After removal of 4 bases from V and 3 bases from J, the junction contained 5 bases not matched to a gene. Germline V gene lookup returns CDR1 SGHRS and CDR2 YFSETQ. This CDR3 has 14 residues. This chain's CDR3 is CASSMDRADYGYTF. As DNA, the CDR3 is TGCGCCAGCAGCATGGACAGGGCCGACTATGGCTACACCTTC. Supplemented by reference TRBV5-1 and TRBJ1-2, the full variable domain reads KAGVTQTPRYLIKTRGQQVTLSCSPISGHRSVSWYQQTPGQGLQFLFEYFSETQRNKGNFPGRFSGRQFSNSRSEMNVSTLELGDSALYLCASSMDRADYGYTFGSGTRLTVV.

V usage is TRBV5-1 and J usage is TRBJ2-1, with TRBD1 matching 7 bases. The CDR3 totals 15 residues. J was trimmed by 4 bases and V by 5 bases; bases with no gene match: 9. The germline V gene encodes CDR1 SGHRS and CDR2 YFSETQ. CDR3 residues: CASRIPGQSYNEQFF. DNA for the CDR3: TGCGCCAGCAGGATACCGGGACAGAGTTACAATGAGCAGTTCTTC.

The count of this clone is one. The gene calls are TRBV5-1 and TRBJ2-2; the D gene is possibly TRBD2 (6 bases). V was clipped by 7 bases and J by 3 bases, with 13 bases between them. Germline CDR1 is SGHRS and CDR2 is YFSETQ. The CDR3 is 14 residues long. The CDR3 spells CASGTGDDTGELFF. The CDR3 region has the DNA TGCGCCAGCGGAACGGGAGATGACACCGGGGAGCTGTTTTTT. The whole variable domain, filled in from reference TRBV5-1 and TRBJ2-2, reads KAGVTQTPRYLIKTRGQQVTLSCSPISGHRSVSWYQQTPGQGLQFLFEYFSETQRNKGNFPGRFSGRQFSNSRSEMNVSTLELGDSALYLCASGTGDDTGELFFGEGSRLTVL.

The rearrangement uses TRBV19 and TRBJ2-2; TRBD1 matches 10 bases. The length of the CDR3 is 16 residues. Germline V gene data show CDR1 as LNHDA and CDR2 as SQIVND (reference sequence). After removal of 7 bases from V and 6 bases from J, the junction contained 11 bases not matched to a gene. The DNA for the CDR3 is TGTGCCAGTACTGAGACAGGGGGCCTCCCGGCCGGGGAGCTGTTTTTT. It translates to CASTETGGLPAGELFF. Based on the CDR3 plus reference TRBV19 and TRBJ2-2, the full variable domain is DGGITQSPKYLFRKEGQNVTLSCEQNLNHDAMYWYRQDPGQGLRLIYYSQIVNDFQKGDIAEGYSVSREKKESFPLTVTSAQKNPTAFYLCASTETGGLPAGELFFGEGSRLTVL.

For this clone: A single base is all that separates this from a far larger clone, so a read error is likely. The chain links TRBV18 to TRBJ2-1, with no clear D. The V end lost 1 base, the J end lost 0 bases, and 13 bases lay between the germline ends. CDR1 KGHSH and CDR2 LQKENI come from the germline V gene. The CDR3 length is 17 residues. The CDR3 DNA follows: TGTGCCAGCTCACCACTTGACTTCCTGGGCTCCTACAATGAGCAGTTCTTC. It yields the protein CASSPLDFLGSYNEQFF.

This chain links TRBV5-8 with TRBJ2-5; the D gene is possibly TRBD2 (5 bases). The CDR3 contains 13 residues. CDR1 SGHTS and CDR2 YDEGEE come from the germline V gene. Between the trimmed V and J ends, which lost 5 bases and 3 bases, there was a span of 11 bases. The CDR3 sequence is CASRSRRKETQYF. The CDR3 nucleotides read TGTGCCAGCAGATCCAGGAGGAAAGAGACCCAGTACTTC.

The chain combines TRBV7-2 with TRBJ1-5, with TRBD1 matching 8 bases. Germline loops: CDR1 SGHTA, CDR2 FQGNSA. The length of the CDR3 is 15 residues. V was pared by 1 base and J by 6 bases, with 5 bases of the junction left unmatched. The DNA for the CDR3 is TGTGCCAGCAGCTTAGGGACAGGGTCTTTTCAGCCCCAGCATTTT. Protein sequence: CASSLGTGSFQPQHF. Full variable domain (remainder filled in from reference TRBV7-2 and TRBJ1-5): GAGVSQSPSNKVTEKGKDVELRCDPISGHTALYWYRQSLGQGLEFLIYFQGNSAPDKSGLPSDRFSAERTGGSVSTLTIQRTQQEDSAVYLCASSLGTGSFQPQHFGDGTRLSIL.

This rearrangement joins TRBV5-6 to TRBJ1-1, with a tentative D call TRBD1 (5 bases). The ends were cut back, 2 bases at V and 7 bases at J, with 9 bases in the middle. This CDR3 has 12 amino acids. Germline V gives CDR1 SGHDT, CDR2 YYEEEE. The CDR3 here is CASSLDQGEAFF. For the CDR3, the DNA is TGTGCCAGCAGCTTAGACCAGGGTGAAGCTTTCTTT.

The chain combines TRBV7-9 with TRBJ1-2; D possibly corresponds to TRBD1 (5 bases). The germline V gene has CDR1 SEHNR and CDR2 FQNEAQ (reference sequence). The CDR3 length is 11 residues. CDR3 bases: TGTGCTATTGGGCAGGGCTATGGCTACACCTTC. This encodes CAIGQGYGYTF.